The present TCR beta chain was sequenced within a study of OX40 agonist ivuxolimab in advanced cancers. Study summary: Patients with prior anti-PD-1, anti-PD-L1 or anti-CTLA-4 therapy were eligible; approximately 40% had some.

Patients who had autoimmune disease history or got systemic immunosuppression were left out. Only in-frame clones appear in the TCRdb table, and some are missing; sequencing was by immunoSEQ multiplex PCR. The table shows 50,000 to 65,000 clones, with approximately 91% occurring only once. Per the germline V gene, CDR1 is MNHNS and CDR2 is SASEGT. CDR3 length equals 14 residues. V dropped 11 bases and J dropped 7 bases, with 23 bases sitting between them. The specimen comprised CD4+ or CD8+ T cells sorted from blood, sampled in a trial of the OX40 agonist ivuxolimab. The chain uses TRBV6-1 and TRBJ2-5; tentative D call: TRBD2 (6 bases). The source is an adult with an advanced solid tumor such as melanoma, head and neck, liver or kidney cancer. The DNA for the CDR3 is TGTGCCCGCTCGAGGGAGGTTCAGTTCGGGACCCAGTACTTC. This codes for CARSREVQFGTQYF.